The 4 T cell receptor beta chains given below trace back to one sample, sequenced in a study of neoadjuvant anti-PD-1 for oral cavity cancer. Using immunoSEQ multiplex PCR, the repertoire was profiled, and TCRdb retains in-frame clones only, with some absent. Of roughly 13,000 clones listed, 71% are singletons. Sequenced material: PBMCs, taken before nivolumab (anti-PD-1) treatment. The receptors originated from a person aged 35-79 years with oral cavity squamous cell carcinoma.

V and J are TRBV5-1 and TRBJ2-1; 7 bases fit TRBD2. This CDR3 is 16 amino acids long. Germline V lookup: CDR1 SGHRS, CDR2 YFSETQ. V lost 0 bases, J lost 5 bases, and 8 bases stayed unmatched. The CDR3 DNA reads TGCGCCAGCAGCTTGGCGCTACTAGCGTACGACAATGAGCAGTTCTTC. It translates to CASSLALLAYDNEQFF. Using reference TRBV5-1 and TRBJ2-1 for the parts outside the CDR3, the full variable domain is KAGVTQTPRYLIKTRGQQVTLSCSPISGHRSVSWYQQTPGQGLQFLFEYFSETQRNKGNFPGRFSGRQFSNSRSEMNVSTLELGDSALYLCASSLALLAYDNEQFFGPGTRLTVL.

The chain couples TRBV5-4 to TRBJ2-1; 7 positions match TRBD1. The CDR3 covers 14 residues. The V and J ends lost 4 bases and 8 bases, in that order; junction bases with no gene match: 9. The V gene's germline CDR1 is SGHNT and CDR2 YYREEE (reference sequence). The CDR3 spells CASSRKDRADEQFF. The DNA of the CDR3 is TGTGCCAGCAGCCGCAAAGACAGGGCCGATGAGCAGTTCTTC.

The V call is TRBV6-1, the J call TRBJ2-3; D remains ambiguous. V lost 6 bases, J lost 2 bases, and 6 bases lay in between. Per germline, CDR1 MNHNS and CDR2 SASEGT. The CDR3 is made up of 12 amino acids. The chain's CDR3 is CASSPFTDTQYF. CDR3 nucleotides: TGTGCCAGCAGCCCGTTCACAGATACGCAGTATTTT.

V gene TRBV5-5 combines with J gene TRBJ2-2; 7 bases line up with TRBD1. CDR1 SGHKS and CDR2 YYEKEE come from the germline V gene (reference sequence). The CDR3 runs 15 residues. With 3 bases clipped from V and 5 bases from J, the junction kept 7 bases outside the gene matches. For the CDR3, the DNA is TGTGCCAGCAGCTGGGAACAGGGGTCGACCGGGGAGCTGTTTTTT. This encodes CASSWEQGSTGELFF.